This T cell receptor (beta chain) was retrieved from a study of blood T cell repertoires in COVID-19. Whole-study context: Italy, Spain and the United States were the sources of the convalescent and acute COVID-19 samples.

The table lists this clone with a count of one. In the source study's methods: Estimates of nucleated cell counts were drawn from the amplification of reference gene primers. TCRdb keeps only in-frame clones here, not all; method: immunoSEQ multiplex PCR. From that table come the V and J calls and clone size; the DNA was used to work out D and trimming. This table holds tens of thousands of clones, over 90% found once. Germline V lookup: CDR1 SNHLY, CDR2 FYNNEI. The CDR3 spans 14 residues. The V gene lost 7 bases and the J gene lost 5 bases, with 17 bases spanning the gap. Sequencing was carried out using peripheral blood. The receptor was isolated from a human donor in a cohort sampled during active COVID-19. The genes are TRBV2 and TRBJ1-2, with D hard to call. The CDR3 here is CASIRDHGGYGYTF. CDR3 in DNA: TGTGCCAGCATAAGGGATCATGGAGGTTATGGCTACACCTTC.